The 32 T cell receptor beta chains below all came from one sample that was sequenced in a study of cytomegalovirus exposure and HLA in healthy donors. The PCR had 60 Vbeta and 13 Jbeta primers. Measured with immunoSEQ multiplex PCR; TCRdb has only the in-frame clones, and not every one. The repertoire has 170,000 or so clones, 60% to 85% of them found once; the top ten carry 1.1% to 1.5%. The sample was PBMCs. These receptors were taken from a woman between 25 and 40 years old in good health and CMV-seronegative.

The chain links TRBV7-6 to TRBJ2-1, with TRBD2 identical over 11 bases. V was pared by 0 bases and J by 12 bases, with 10 bases of the junction left unmatched. The CDR3 sequence is 16 residues long. The germline V gene encodes CDR1 SGHVS and CDR2 FNYEAQ. In nucleotides, the CDR3 is TGTGCCAGCAGCTTAGCGGCGGTAGCGGGGGGGCTTGGGCAGTTCTTC. Translation: CASSLAAVAGGLGQFF.

The V call is TRBV25-1, the J call TRBJ1-4; 8 nucleotides agree with TRBD1. Germline V gene lookup returns CDR1 MGHDK and CDR2 SYGVNS. The CDR3 contains 16 residues. J lost 8 bases, V lost 2 bases, and 10 bases had no gene match. DNA for the CDR3: TGTGCCAGCAGTGAACTAGGGACAGGAACCGCGGAAAAACTGTTTTTT. It is translated as CASSELGTGTAEKLFF.

The chain combines TRBV18 with TRBJ1-1, with 7 positions matching TRBD1. V was pared by 4 bases and J by 0 bases, with 2 bases of the junction left unmatched. The CDR3 covers 14 residues. Germline values: CDR1 KGHSH, CDR2 LQKENI. CDR3 sequence (DNA): TGTGCCAGCTCACAGGACAGGATGAACACTGAAGCTTTCTTT. This translates into CASSQDRMNTEAFF. The whole variable domain, remainder taken from reference TRBV18 and TRBJ1-1, is NAGVMQNPRHLVRRRGQEARLRCSPMKGHSHVYWYRQLPEEGLKFMVYLQKENIIDESGMPKERFSAEFPKEGPSILRIQQVVRGDSAAYFCASSQDRMNTEAFFGQGTRLTVV.

The chain combines TRBV29-1 with TRBJ2-3; 10 nucleotides align to TRBD2. The length of the CDR3 is 14 residues. Per germline, CDR1 SQVTM and CDR2 ANQGSEA. Germline trimming cut 2 bases from V and 4 bases from J; bases unmatched to any gene: 3. Here the CDR3 DNA reads TGCAGCGTTGAACTCCTAGCGGGGGCAGATACGCAGTATTTT. Amino acids: CSVELLAGADTQYF.

The chain has TRBV11-2 and TRBJ2-7; maybe TRBD2 (6 bases). CDR3 length equals 15 residues. V lost 0 bases and J 1 base, leaving 10 bases between the germline ends. Germline values: CDR1 SGHAT, CDR2 FQNNGV. This CDR3 reads CASSLDLEGSYEQYF. Here the CDR3 DNA reads TGTGCCAGCAGCTTAGATCTGGAGGGATCCTACGAGCAGTACTTC. Looking up the rest from reference TRBV11-2 and TRBJ2-7 gives the full variable domain: EAGVAQSPRYKIIEKRQSVAFWCNPISGHATLYWYQQILGQGPKLLIQFQNNGVVDDSQLPKDRFSAERLKGVDSTLKIQPAKLEDSAVYLCASSLDLEGSYEQYFGPGTRLTVT.

The chain recombines TRBV2 with TRBJ2-1; D is unresolved. Germline CDR1 SNHLY, CDR2 FYNNEI. The CDR3 is made up of 13 amino acids. V was cut by 0 bases and J by 9 bases, with 9 bases left in between. The CDR3: CASSEARGLEQFF. Written as DNA, the CDR3 is TGTGCCAGCAGTGAAGCGCGAGGCCTTGAGCAGTTCTTC.

This chain uses TRBV4-1 with TRBJ2-2, with no clear D. The CDR3 consists of 13 residues. Trimming cost V 6 bases and J 4 bases, with 9 bases left between them. CDR1 is MGHRA, CDR2 YSYEKL, per germline. The CDR3 DNA reads as TGCGCCAGCAGGCTTCCGGGCACCGGGGAGCTGTTTTTT. Translation: CASRLPGTGELFF.

The table lists this clone with a few counts. The chain couples TRBV27 to TRBJ2-3, with TRBD2 matching over 8 bases. The CDR3 sequence is 15 residues long. CDR1 MNHEY and CDR2 SMNVEV come from the germline V gene (reference sequence). J gave up 4 bases and V 7 bases, and 10 bases lay outside the gene matches. DNA for the CDR3: TGTGCCAGCACCCAACTCGGTAGCGGGGCAGATACGCAGTATTTT. Encoded protein: CASTQLGSGADTQYF.

The chain carries TRBV25-1 and TRBJ2-7; unclear D gene. Germline lookup yields CDR1 MGHDK and CDR2 SYGVNS. V was pared by 0 bases and J by 5 bases, with 11 bases between. CDR3 length: 14 amino acids. CDR3 DNA: TGTGCCAGCAGTGAATACCTCGGAGTGGACGAGCAGTACTTC. Its translation is CASSEYLGVDEQYF.

The chain is built from TRBV28 and TRBJ1-4, with 12 bases lining up with TRBD1. CDR1 is MDHEN and CDR2 is SYDVKM in the germline V gene. V trimming: 3 bases; J trimming: 8 bases; junction bases outside the gene matches: 4. The CDR3 covers 15 residues. CDR3 in amino acids: CASSLGGTGGEKLFF. The CDR3 DNA reads TGTGCCAGCAGTTTGGGAGGGACAGGGGGCGAAAAACTGTTTTTT.

V and J are TRBV6-1 and TRBJ1-1; D uncertain. Trimming pared 5 bases from V and 1 base from J, leaving 8 bases between. Germline V gene data show CDR1 as MNHNS and CDR2 as SASEGT. The CDR3 runs 13 residues. CDR3 region: CASSTTRNTEAFF. CDR3 bases: TGTGCCAGCAGTACTACTCGGAACACTGAAGCTTTCTTT.

The chain couples TRBV7-2 to TRBJ2-7; D is possibly TRBD1 (5 bases). V was shortened by 3 bases and J by 3 bases, with 12 bases between the two germline ends. Germline CDR1 SGHTA, CDR2 FQGNSA. The CDR3 has 14 amino acids. CDR3 DNA: TGTGCCAGCAGCTTGGCCAGGGAAGGCTACGAGCAGTACTTC. Its protein is CASSLAREGYEQYF.

Here the CDR3 reads CASSLNGEGGYGYTF. CDR3 bases: TGTGCCAGCAGTTTGAACGGGGAGGGAGGCTATGGCTACACCTTC. The genes are TRBV27 and TRBJ1-2; D unclear. CDR1 and CDR2 (germline): MNHEY, SMNVEV (reference sequence). V lost 3 bases and J 4 bases, leaving 15 bases between the germline ends. The CDR3 covers 15 residues.

The genes are TRBV5-5 and TRBJ1-6; weak D call: TRBD1 (5 bases). V was trimmed by 2 bases and J by 8 bases, leaving 20 bases between them. This CDR3 is built from 17 residues. Germline values: CDR1 SGHKS, CDR2 YYEKEE (reference sequence). The CDR3 nucleotides read TGTGCCAGCAGCTTTGCGTTGAACAGGCAGGTTCATTCACCCCTCCACTTT. It encodes CASSFALNRQVHSPLHF. The whole variable domain, remainder taken from reference TRBV5-5 and TRBJ1-6, is DAGVTQSPTHLIKTRGQQVTLRCSPISGHKSVSWYQQVLGQGPQFIFQYYEKEERGRGNFPDRFSARQFPNYSSELNVNALLLGDSALYLCASSFALNRQVHSPLHFGNGTRLTVT.

This clone was found a few times. The DNA for the CDR3 is TGTGCCAGCAACGCGGGGGGCTCCTACAATGAGCAGTTCTTC. Encoded protein: CASNAGGSYNEQFF. V and J are TRBV2 and TRBJ2-1; 8 bases map to TRBD2. The germline CDR1 and CDR2 sequences are SNHLY and FYNNEI. V lost 7 bases, J lost 0 bases, and 2 bases stayed unmatched. This CDR3 is built from 14 residues.

The J gene is TRBJ2-5, the V gene TRBV5-1; 10 bases are a match to TRBD1. Near its end, the DNA agrees better with TRBJ2-7, so the J call may be wrong. There are 16 residues in the CDR3. The germline V gene encodes CDR1 SGHRS and CDR2 YFSETQ. The DNA of the CDR3 is TGCGCCAGCAGCCCGACAGGGGGCATTGACTCCTACGAGCAGTACTTC. It is translated as CASSPTGGIDSYEQYF.

The chain uses TRBV2 and TRBJ1-3; possibly TRBD1 for D (5 bases). The V gene lost 5 bases and the J gene lost 0 bases, with 11 bases spanning the gap. This CDR3 contains 15 residues. In germline, CDR1 is SNHLY, CDR2 FYNNEI. CDR3 sequence reads: CASSKEGFSGNTIYF. The CDR3 nucleotides read TGTGCCAGCAGTAAGGAGGGGTTCTCTGGAAACACCATATATTTT.

J is TRBJ1-5 and V is TRBV2; D is unresolved. Germline-derived CDR1 and CDR2 are SNHLY and FYNNEI. Trimming stripped 2 bases from V and 0 bases from J, with 14 bases between. The CDR3 has 17 amino acids. The CDR3 DNA reads TGTGCCAGCAGTGAATATCCAAACATTCGTAGCAATCAGCCCCAGCATTTT. It translates to CASSEYPNIRSNQPQHF.

This clone was seen more than once but under ten times. The J gene is TRBJ2-5, the V gene TRBV7-2; 10 bases align to TRBD2. The length of the CDR3 is 17 residues. Germline CDR1 SGHTA, CDR2 FQGNSA. Losses at the gene ends were 1 base for V and 4 bases for J; bases not matched to a gene: 9. The CDR3 sequence: CASSLEGSGGAGETQYF. CDR3 nucleotide sequence: TGTGCCAGCAGCTTAGAAGGGAGCGGGGGGGCGGGAGAGACCCAGTACTTC.

V is TRBV2 and J is TRBJ1-5; the match to TRBD1 covers 7 bases. Per germline, CDR1 SNHLY and CDR2 FYNNEI. The CDR3 length is 14 residues. J lost 7 bases, V lost 2 bases, and 5 bases had no gene match. In DNA, the CDR3 is TGTGCCAGCAGTGAAAGACAGGGAGGCCAGCCCCAGCATTTT. Translation gives CASSERQGGQPQHF.

This clone was counted between two and nine times. The rearrangement links TRBV28 to TRBJ1-2; D unresolved. V lost 4 bases to trimming and J lost 8 bases, with 23 bases between them. CDR1 and CDR2 from the germline V gene are MDHEN and SYDVKM. There are 16 residues in the CDR3. This CDR3 reads CASSSGEGKGGRGYTF. The CDR3 coding sequence is TGTGCCAGCAGTTCCGGGGAGGGTAAAGGTGGACGGGGCTACACCTTC.

The chain has TRBV28 and TRBJ2-7; 7 nucleotides align to TRBD1. CDR3 size: 12 residues. CDR1 is MDHEN and CDR2 is SYDVKM in the germline V gene. V shed 8 bases, J shed 2 bases, and the junction held 3 bases outside the gene matches. CDR3 protein: CASGQATYEQYF. CDR3 DNA sequence: TGTGCCAGCGGACAGGCGACCTACGAGCAGTACTTC.

The rearrangement joins TRBV7-9 to TRBJ2-7; 9 bases match TRBD1. Germline V gene data show CDR1 as SEHNR and CDR2 as FQNEAQ (reference sequence). The CDR3 has 14 amino acids. Germline trimming cut 4 bases from V and 7 bases from J; bases unmatched to any gene: 8. The CDR3 spells CASSSVPGQGEQYF. The CDR3, as DNA: TGTGCCAGCAGCTCGGTCCCGGGACAGGGAGAGCAGTACTTC.

The V and J genes are TRBV5-1 and TRBJ2-1, with a possible D match to TRBD1 (6 bases). CDR3 length: 13 amino acids. Deletions cut 4 bases from V and 4 bases from J, with 9 bases between. Looked up from germline, CDR1 is SGHRS and CDR2 is YFSETQ. The CDR3 coding sequence is TGCGCCAGCAGCCTCGACAGGTACAATGAGCAGTTCTTC. Translation: CASSLDRYNEQFF.

The CDR3 nucleotides are TGTGCCAGCATCCCGGGATCGGCGGCAAACACCATATATTTT. This sequence encodes CASIPGSAANTIYF. The gene calls are TRBV2 and TRBJ1-3; D not resolved. The CDR3 has 14 residues. V lost 7 bases, J lost 6 bases, and 16 bases lay in between. Germline values: CDR1 SNHLY, CDR2 FYNNEI.

The genes are TRBV27 and TRBJ2-4; 9 bases align to TRBD1. V trimming: 2 bases; J trimming: 8 bases; junction bases outside the gene matches: 4. This CDR3 contains 14 residues. Germline assignment: CDR1 MNHEY and CDR2 SMNVEV (reference sequence). Here the CDR3 reads CASSLADRGYIQYF. The CDR3 nucleotides are TGTGCCAGCAGTTTAGCCGACAGGGGGTACATTCAGTACTTC.

There are a few counts of this clone. V is TRBV29-1 and J is TRBJ1-2; D not resolved. Trimming took off 4 bases at V and 4 bases at J, with 16 bases between the two ends. The CDR3 contains 14 residues. Germline V gene lookup returns CDR1 SQVTM and CDR2 ANQGSEA. The CDR3 spells CSVVPGNFLYGYTF. DNA of the CDR3: TGCAGCGTTGTTCCGGGGAATTTTCTCTATGGCTACACCTTC.

This chain connects TRBV10-3 to TRBJ1-1, with a tentative D call TRBD1 (5 bases). Germline CDR1 and CDR2: ENHRY and SYGVKD. The CDR3 has 13 residues. The ends were cut back, 6 bases at V and 4 bases at J, with 12 bases in the middle. CDR3 region: CAIRADSPTEAFF. The CDR3 bases are TGTGCCATCAGAGCCGACAGCCCCACTGAAGCTTTCTTT.

This clone was picked up many times. The chain carries TRBV6-4 and TRBJ1-6; a weak D match, TRBD1 (5 bases). The CDR3 totals 14 residues. Germline V gene data show CDR1 as MRHNA and CDR2 as SNTAGT. Trimming removed 2 bases from V and 7 bases from J, with 9 bases in between. The DNA for the CDR3 is TGTGCCAGCAGTGACGGGACTTTCAATTCACCCCTCCACTTT. Translation gives CASSDGTFNSPLHF.

The chain couples TRBV5-1 to TRBJ2-1; weak D call: TRBD1 (5 bases). In germline, CDR1 is SGHRS, CDR2 YFSETQ. V was pared by 2 bases and J by 4 bases, with 13 bases between. The CDR3 length is 15 residues. In nucleotides, the CDR3 is TGCGCCAGCAGCTTAGGGCAGGGTGGTTACAATGAGCAGTTCTTC. It codes for CASSLGQGGYNEQFF.

Here the CDR3 DNA reads TGCGCCAGCAGCCAAGGGGGGACATTCCACTATGGCTACACCTTC. Its protein is CASSQGGTFHYGYTF. The gene calls are TRBV4-1 and TRBJ1-2; a possible D gene is TRBD1 (6 bases). Trimming took 1 base from V and 3 from J, leaving 12 bases between them. The CDR3 has 15 residues. Germline values: CDR1 MGHRA, CDR2 YSYEKL.

The rearrangement uses TRBV28 and TRBJ2-1, with D unresolved. Deletions cut 4 bases from V and 4 bases from J, with 5 bases between. The CDR3 extends over 12 amino acids. The V gene's germline CDR1 is MDHEN and CDR2 SYDVKM. The CDR3 loop is CASSSLYNEQFF. In DNA, the CDR3 is TGTGCCAGCAGTTCCCTATACAATGAGCAGTTCTTC.